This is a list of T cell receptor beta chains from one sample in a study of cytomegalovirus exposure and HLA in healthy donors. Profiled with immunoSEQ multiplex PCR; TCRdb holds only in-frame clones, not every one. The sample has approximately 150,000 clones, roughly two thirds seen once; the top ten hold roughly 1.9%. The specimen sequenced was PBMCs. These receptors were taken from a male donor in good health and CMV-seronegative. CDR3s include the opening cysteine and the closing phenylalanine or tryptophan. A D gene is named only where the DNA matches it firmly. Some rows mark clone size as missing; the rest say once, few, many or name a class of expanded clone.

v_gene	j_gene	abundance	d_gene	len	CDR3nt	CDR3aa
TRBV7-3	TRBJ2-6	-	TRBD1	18	TGTGCCAGCAGCCCCGGGACAGTGGCGGACACTGGGGCCAACGTCCTGACTTTC	CASSPGTVADTGANVLTF
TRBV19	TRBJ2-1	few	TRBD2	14	TGTGCCAGTAGTAGCGGGGGGGCCTACAATGAGCAGTTCTTC	CASSSGGAYNEQFF
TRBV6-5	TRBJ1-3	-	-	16	TGTGCCAGCAGTTACTCTCCTCACAGCTCTGGAAACACCATATATTTT	CASSYSPHSSGNTIYF
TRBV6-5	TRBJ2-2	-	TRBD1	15	TGTGCCAGCAGTACCTGGACAGGGACCACCGGGGAGCTGTTTTTT	CASSTWTGTTGELFF
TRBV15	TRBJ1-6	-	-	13	TGTGCCACCAGCAGAGATGGTAGTTCACCCCTCCACTTT	CATSRDGSSPLHF
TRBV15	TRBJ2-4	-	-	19	TGTGCCACCAGCCTCTCTCAGACTAGACTAAAACTAGCCAAAAACATTCAGTACTTC	CATSLSQTRLKLAKNIQYF
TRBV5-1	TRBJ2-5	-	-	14	TGCGCCAGCAGCTTGGTCGGGTCCCAAGAGACCCAGTACTTC	CASSLVGSQETQYF
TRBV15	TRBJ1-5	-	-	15	TGTGCCACCAGCAGAGATCGAGGAGGAGATCAGCCCCAGCATTTT	CATSRDRGGDQPQHF
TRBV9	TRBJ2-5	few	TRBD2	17	TGTGCCAGCAGCGTAGCGGGGGGGCGAGTACCCAAAGAGACCCAGTACTTC	CASSVAGGRVPKETQYF
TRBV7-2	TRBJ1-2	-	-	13	TGTGCCAGCAGCTTAGGTTCGTACTATGGCTACACCTTC	CASSLGSYYGYTF
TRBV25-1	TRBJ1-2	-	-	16	TGTGCCAGCAGTGACGTCTGGCGGGCAGGTAACTATGGCTACACCTTC	CASSDVWRAGNYGYTF
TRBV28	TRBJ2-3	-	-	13	TGTGCCAGCAGTTTTGAGGGAAGGTATACGCAGTATTTT	CASSFEGRYTQYF
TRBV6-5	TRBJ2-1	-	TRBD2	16	TGTGCCAGCAGTTCTCTAGCGGGGGCTAAGGACAATGAGCAGTTCTTC	CASSSLAGAKDNEQFF
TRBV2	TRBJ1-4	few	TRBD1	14	TGTGCCAGCACCAGACAGGGGAGGAATGAAAAACTGTTTTTT	CASTRQGRNEKLFF
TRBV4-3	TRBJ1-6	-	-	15	TGCGCCAGCAGCCAAGACCACAGGGCAGGATCACCCCTCCACTTT	CASSQDHRAGSPLHF
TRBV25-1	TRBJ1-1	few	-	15	TGTGCCAGCAGTGACCAACTGGGCGTGAACACTGAAGCTTTCTTT	CASSDQLGVNTEAFF
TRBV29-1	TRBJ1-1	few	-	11	TGCAGCGTTAACACGGGCACTGAAGCTTTCTTT	CSVNTGTEAFF
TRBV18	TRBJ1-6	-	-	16	TGTGCCAGCTCAGAATCGGTGGGTTTAGGGGATTCACCCCTCCACTTT	CASSESVGLGDSPLHF
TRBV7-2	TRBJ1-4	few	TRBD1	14	TGTGCCAGCAGCCCGACAGGGGTGGTTGAAAAACTGTTTTTT	CASSPTGVVEKLFF
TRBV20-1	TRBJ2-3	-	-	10	TGCAGTGCCGGGACAGATACGCAGTATTTT	CSAGTDTQYF
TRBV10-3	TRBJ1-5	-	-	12	TGTGCCATCAGTGAGTCTGGCCAGCCCCAGCATTTT	CAISESGQPQHF
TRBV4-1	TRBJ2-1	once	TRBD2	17	TGCGCCAGCAGCCAAGCAACTAGCGGGGGGGCCTTAAATGAGCAGTTCTTC	CASSQATSGGALNEQFF
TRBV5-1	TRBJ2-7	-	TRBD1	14	TGCGCCAGCAGCCAAGGGACAGGCCCGCTGGAGCAGTACTTC	CASSQGTGPLEQYF
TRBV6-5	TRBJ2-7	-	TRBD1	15	TGTGCCAGCAGTTACCGACCAGGGGGCCACTACGAGCAGTACTTC	CASSYRPGGHYEQYF
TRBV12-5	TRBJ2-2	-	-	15	TGTGCTAGTGGTTTGTTCAGCGCGGGAACCGGGGAGCTGTTTTTT	CASGLFSAGTGELFF
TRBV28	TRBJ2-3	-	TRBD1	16	TGTGCCAGCAGTCCCACGGACAGGGGGCGCCCAGATACGCAGTATTTT	CASSPTDRGRPDTQYF
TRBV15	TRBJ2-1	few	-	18	TGTGCCACCAGCAGAGGGCAGGGACACCCGGACCCCTACAATGAGCAGTTCTTC	CATSRGQGHPDPYNEQFF
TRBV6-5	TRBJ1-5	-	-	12	TGTGCCAGCAGACGGGGAAATCAGCCCCAGCATTTT	CASRRGNQPQHF
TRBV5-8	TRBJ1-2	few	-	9	TGTGCCAGCAGCTGTATCCACACCTTC	CASSCIHTF
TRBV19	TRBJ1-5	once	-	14	TGTGCCAGTAGTATCCGCCAGGGTGTCCAGCCCCAGCATTTT	CASSIRQGVQPQHF
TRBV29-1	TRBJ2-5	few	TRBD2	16	TGCAGCGTCCAGGTGGGGGGGTCGGGGTCCCAAGAGACCCAGTACTTC	CSVQVGGSGSQETQYF
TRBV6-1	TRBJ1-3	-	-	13	TGTGCCAGCAGTCGGGTCAACGGAAACACCATATATTTT	CASSRVNGNTIYF
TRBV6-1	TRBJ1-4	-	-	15	TGTGCCAGCAGCGTAAACGGTGCAACTAATGAAAAACTGTTTTTT	CASSVNGATNEKLFF
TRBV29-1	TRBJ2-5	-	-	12	TGCAGCGTTGACACATACGGGGAGACCCAGTACTTC	CSVDTYGETQYF
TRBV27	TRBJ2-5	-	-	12	TGTGCCAGCAGCCATGTTCACGGGTCCCAGTACTTC	CASSHVHGSQYF
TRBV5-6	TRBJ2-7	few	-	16	TGTGCCAGCAGCTTTGGGGATGGGGCCCTGGTCTACGAGCAGTACTTC	CASSFGDGALVYEQYF
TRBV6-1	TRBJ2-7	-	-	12	TGTGCCAGCAGCCCCCGGGGTCGCGAGCAGTACTTC	CASSPRGREQYF
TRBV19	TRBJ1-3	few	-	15	TGTGCCAGTGTCGGGAGAGCGGACTCTGGAAACACCATATATTTT	CASVGRADSGNTIYF
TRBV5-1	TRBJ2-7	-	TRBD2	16	TGCGCCAGCAGCCCGGGGATTGGACTAGCGGGGTACGAGCAGTACTTC	CASSPGIGLAGYEQYF
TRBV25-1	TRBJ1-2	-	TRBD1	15	TGTGCCAGCAGTGAATCTGGGACAGACAACTATGGCTACACCTTC	CASSESGTDNYGYTF
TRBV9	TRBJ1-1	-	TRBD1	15	TGTGCCAGCAGCGTAGCTACGGCAGGGGGGTCTGAAGCTTTCTTT	CASSVATAGGSEAFF
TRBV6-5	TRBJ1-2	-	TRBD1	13	TGTGCCAGCAGCCCGGGACAGGGGTGGGGCTACACCTTC	CASSPGQGWGYTF
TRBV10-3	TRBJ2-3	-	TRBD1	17	TGTGCCATCAGTGGGCTCCTCCGGGACAGGGGGTTAGATACGCAGTATTTT	CAISGLLRDRGLDTQYF
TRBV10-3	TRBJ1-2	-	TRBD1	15	TGTGCCATCAGTGAGGACAGGGGGCTTGAATATGGCTACACCTTC	CAISEDRGLEYGYTF
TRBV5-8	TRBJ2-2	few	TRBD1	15	TGTGCCAGCAGCCCGGGACAGGGGGTCACCGGGGAGCTGTTTTTT	CASSPGQGVTGELFF
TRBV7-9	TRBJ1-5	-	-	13	TGTGCCAGCAGCGCAGGACAGAATCAGCCCCAGCATTTT	CASSAGQNQPQHF
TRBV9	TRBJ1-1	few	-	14	TGTGCCAGCAGCGGGCAATATATGAACACTGAAGCTTTCTTT	CASSGQYMNTEAFF
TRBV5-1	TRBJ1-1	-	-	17	TGCGCCAGCAGGGAAGGACAATCCTTGTCGGTGAACACTGAAGCTTTCTTT	CASREGQSLSVNTEAFF